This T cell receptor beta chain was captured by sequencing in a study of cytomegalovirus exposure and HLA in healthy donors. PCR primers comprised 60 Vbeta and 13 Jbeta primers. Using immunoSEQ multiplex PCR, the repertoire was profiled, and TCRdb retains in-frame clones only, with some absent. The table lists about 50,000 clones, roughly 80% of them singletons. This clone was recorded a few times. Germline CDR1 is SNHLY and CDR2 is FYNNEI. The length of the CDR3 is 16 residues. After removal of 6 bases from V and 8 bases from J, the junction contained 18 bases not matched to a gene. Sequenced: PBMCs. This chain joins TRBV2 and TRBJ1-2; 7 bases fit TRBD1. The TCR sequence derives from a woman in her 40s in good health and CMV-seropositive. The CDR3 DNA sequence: TGTGCCAGCAGGCGAGGGATCTCAGGGGGACTGACGGGCTACACCTTC. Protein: CASRRGISGGLTGYTF.